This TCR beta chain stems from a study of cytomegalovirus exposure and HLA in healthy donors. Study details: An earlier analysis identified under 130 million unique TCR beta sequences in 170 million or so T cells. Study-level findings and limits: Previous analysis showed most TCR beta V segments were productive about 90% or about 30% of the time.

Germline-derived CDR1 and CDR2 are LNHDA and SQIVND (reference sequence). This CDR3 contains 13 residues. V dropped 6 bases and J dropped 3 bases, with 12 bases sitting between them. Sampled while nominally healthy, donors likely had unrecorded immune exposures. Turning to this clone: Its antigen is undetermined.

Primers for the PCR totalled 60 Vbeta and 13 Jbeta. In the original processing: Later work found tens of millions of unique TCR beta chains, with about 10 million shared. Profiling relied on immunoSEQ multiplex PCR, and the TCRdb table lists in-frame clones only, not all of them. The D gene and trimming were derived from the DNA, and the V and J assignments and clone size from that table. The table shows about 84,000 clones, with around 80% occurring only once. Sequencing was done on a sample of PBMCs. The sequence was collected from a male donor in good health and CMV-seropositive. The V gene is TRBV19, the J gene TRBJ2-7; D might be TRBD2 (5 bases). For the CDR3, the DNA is TGTGCCAGTAGGGGGAGAGGCTACTACGAGCAGTACTTC. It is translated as CASRGRGYYEQYF.